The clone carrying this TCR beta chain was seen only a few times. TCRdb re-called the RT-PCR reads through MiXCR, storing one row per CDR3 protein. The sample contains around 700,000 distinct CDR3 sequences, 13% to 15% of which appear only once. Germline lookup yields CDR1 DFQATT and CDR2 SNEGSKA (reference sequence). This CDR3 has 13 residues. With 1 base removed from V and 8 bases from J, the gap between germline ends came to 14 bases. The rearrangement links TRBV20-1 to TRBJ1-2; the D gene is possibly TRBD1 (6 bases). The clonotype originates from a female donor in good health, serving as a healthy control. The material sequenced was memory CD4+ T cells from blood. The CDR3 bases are TGCAGTGCTAGAGGGCCGGGACATGGAGGCTACACCTTC. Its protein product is CSARGPGHGGYTF.